Given below is one T cell receptor beta chain in context. Its antigen is currently not known. No base-level quality is on record; no much larger clone is a single base apart. A distance of 21 bases separates the germline ends of V and J, which lose 5 bases and 11 bases respectively. The CDR3 starts with the cysteine, ends with the phenylalanine, and has 14 residues. Solely the CDR3 DNA is kept, with 42 bases framed from the first base. Sequences SGHVS (CDR1) and FQNEAQ (CDR2) are obtained from the germline V gene. This entry belongs to a study of blood T cells in healthy people across ages (dated by TCRdb to 2015 to 2017). Background for the entire study: In model experiments, roughly one uniquely barcoded TCR beta cDNA molecule per two T cells was captured by template switching. The study analyzed two additional independent replicas of 1 million unique cDNA reads from the same blood draw for two donors, one aged 18 to 30 and one aged 80 or older. To avoid experimental bias, donors of different ages were distributed randomly across sequencing lanes. To track age-related changes in TCR beta repertoire diversity, the study relied on deep sequencing normalized with unique cDNA molecular identifiers. The donors were split into four age groups: young (average roughly 15 years), middle-aged (39), aged (about 62) and long-lived (roughly 77).

What the study reported, not specific to this receptor: Observed TCR beta diversity per million T cells fell roughly linearly with age, and a significant reduction was already apparent by age roughly 40. The percentage of naive T cells measured by flow cytometry correlated strongly with observed TCR beta diversity. Bulk unsorted PBMC profiling prevented conclusive comparison of naive and antigen-experienced compartments. Donor CMV infection status was unknown, potentially confounding age-related changes in expanded clonotypes. Estimates of total diversity based on one million sequenced T cells were considered lower bounds and underestimates. Compared with the aged group, the long-lived group had more naive CD4+ T cells, fewer expanded clones and increased TCR diversity, a pattern suggesting age selection.

The library was built by means of 5' RACE. For sequencing, an Illumina HiSeq 2500 was employed. A second PCR of about 6 to 12 cycles was run with a J-beta primer mix and a sample-barcoded 5' primer. A template-switch 5' adaptor carrying 12 random nucleotides introduced a unique molecular identifier onto each TCR beta cDNA molecule. Each sample yielded at least 2.5 million CDR3-containing paired-end reads. All of the RNA was converted into first-strand cDNA using the Mint cDNA synthesis kit, with a TRBC-specific oligonucleotide serving as the primer. All cDNA was treated with uracil-DNA glycosylase and then went through a first 18-cycle PCR with the universal primers M1SS and BC2_uni_R. As for the authors' bioinformatics: Each sample was normalized by randomly selecting 1 million high-quality reads, each carrying a distinct molecular identifier. Reads with shared molecular identifiers were discarded instead of being binned into consensus sequences. MiTCR, set to a Q25 quality threshold and the strictest error-elimination algorithm, was used for CDR3 identification, clonotype clustering and error correction. A nonparametric unseen species model using Euler transformation provided a lower-bound estimate of total TCR beta diversity. TCRdb trimmed public reads at Q25 via fastp, called clones via MiXCR and kept in-frame beta chains. Each CDR3 protein gets just one entry, which takes the most common genes and DNA from the rows behind it. None of the V and J calls come from the authors' own analysis; TCRdb made them. In this sample the table shows about 1.4 million distinct CDR3 sequences, approximately 59% of which occur a single time. Over 5% of the sample is held by the ten biggest clonotypes.

The donors were roughly 39 Caucasian individuals from Russia, aged roughly 6 to 100 years, who were systemically healthy. Each donor gave roughly 9 milliliters of peripheral blood, drawn into EDTA-treated Vacutainer tubes. Ficoll-Paque density-gradient centrifugation was used to isolate PBMCs, with at least 7 million obtained per sample. Total RNA, at least 6 micrograms per sample, was extracted from PBMCs with Trizol reagent. For every donor, an aliquot of PBMCs went through flow cytometry to measure the percentages of naive CD45RAhigh/CD27high T cells. The receptor was derived from a man aged 18 to 29 in good health. The receptor chain draws on TRBV7-8 and TRBJ2-5; the D region possibly corresponds to TRBD1 (6 bases align). The sequenced sample was blood. The CDR3 reads as follows: CASSPEGVWGEQYF. The nucleotides read TGTGCCAGCAGCCCCGAGGGGGTGTGGGGAGAGCAGTACTTC.